This TCR beta chain is from a study of PD-1 blockade in mismatch repair-deficient tumors. Study as a whole: All were previously treated, progressing patients with 12 mismatch repair-deficient cancer types.

The table came from immunoSEQ multiplex PCR; TCRdb's copy has only in-frame clones and leaves some out. The data hold 40,000 to 60,000 clones, with approximately 80% observed a single time. Whole-study findings and limits: Tumor-resident clones, often undetectable pretreatment in blood, expanded then contracted after pembrolizumab.

V was shortened by 1 base and J by 8 bases, with 15 bases between the two germline ends. The CDR3 runs 14 residues. CDR1 and CDR2 (germline): SGHDT, YYEEEE. On this clone: The antigen remains unidentified.

All patients were mismatch repair deficient, assessed by either PCR or immunohistochemistry. The TCR-sequenced patients were a few responders to pembrolizumab. This clonotype was obtained from an adult with mismatch repair-deficient cancer. The chain is built from TRBV5-6 and TRBJ1-2; weak D call: TRBD1 (6 bases). The sequences come from peripheral blood, collected 4 weeks after starting pembrolizumab. The CDR3 DNA reads as TGTGCCAGCAGCTTGACAGGGATAGAGGGAGGCTACACCTTC. Translating gives CASSLTGIEGGYTF.